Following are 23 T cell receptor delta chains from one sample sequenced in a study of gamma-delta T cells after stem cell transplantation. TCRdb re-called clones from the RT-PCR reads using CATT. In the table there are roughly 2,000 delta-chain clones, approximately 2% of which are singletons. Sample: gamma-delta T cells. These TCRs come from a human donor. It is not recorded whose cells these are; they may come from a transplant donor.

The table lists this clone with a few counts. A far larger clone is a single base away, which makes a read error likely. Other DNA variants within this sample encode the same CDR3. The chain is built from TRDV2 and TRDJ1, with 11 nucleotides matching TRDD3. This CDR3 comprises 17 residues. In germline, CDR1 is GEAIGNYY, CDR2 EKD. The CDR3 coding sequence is TGTGCCTGTGACACCGTGGGTGGGGGATACGCACCCGATAAACTTATCTTT. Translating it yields CACDTVGGGYAPDKLIF.

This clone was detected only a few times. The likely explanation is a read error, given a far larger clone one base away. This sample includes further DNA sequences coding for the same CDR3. Here the CDR3 reads CACDTWSGDTDYRPWDTRQMFF. In nucleotides, the CDR3 is TGTGCCTGTGACACCTGGAGTGGGGATACCGACTACCGCCCCTGGGACACCCGACAGATGTTTTTC. The V gene is TRDV2, the J gene TRDJ3; 8 positions match TRDD3. The CDR3 totals 22 residues. Germline loops: CDR1 GEAIGNYY, CDR2 EKD. The junction had 17 bases not matched to a gene; V was cut back by 0 bases and J by 2 bases.

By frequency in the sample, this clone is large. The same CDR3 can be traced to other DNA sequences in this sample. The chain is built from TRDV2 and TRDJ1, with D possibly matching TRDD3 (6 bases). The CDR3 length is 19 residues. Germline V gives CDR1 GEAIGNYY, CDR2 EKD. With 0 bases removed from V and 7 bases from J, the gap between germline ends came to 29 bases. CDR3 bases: TGTGCCTGTGACACCTGGCGACCTCCACATACGGGGGAACTCGGTAAACTCATCTTT. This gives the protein CACDTWRPPHTGELGKLIF.

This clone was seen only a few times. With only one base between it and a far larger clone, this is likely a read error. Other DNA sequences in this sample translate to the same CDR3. Here the CDR3 reads CACDTSWGIRRGSDKLIF. The DNA for the CDR3 is TGTGCCTGTGACACGTCGTGGGGGATACGCCGGGGGTCCGATAAACTCATCTTC. This rearrangement joins TRDV2 to TRDJ1; 11 nucleotides agree with TRDD3. Per germline, CDR1 GEAIGNYY and CDR2 EKD. The CDR3 contains 18 residues.

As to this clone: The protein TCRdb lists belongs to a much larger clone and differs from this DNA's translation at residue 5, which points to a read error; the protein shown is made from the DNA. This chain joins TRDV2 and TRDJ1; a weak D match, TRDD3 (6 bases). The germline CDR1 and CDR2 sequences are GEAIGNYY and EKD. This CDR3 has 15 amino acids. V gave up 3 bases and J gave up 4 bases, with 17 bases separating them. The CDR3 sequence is CACDAVGDGNDKLIF. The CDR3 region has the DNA TGTGCCTGTGACGCCGTTGGGGATGGAAACGATAAACTCATCTTT.

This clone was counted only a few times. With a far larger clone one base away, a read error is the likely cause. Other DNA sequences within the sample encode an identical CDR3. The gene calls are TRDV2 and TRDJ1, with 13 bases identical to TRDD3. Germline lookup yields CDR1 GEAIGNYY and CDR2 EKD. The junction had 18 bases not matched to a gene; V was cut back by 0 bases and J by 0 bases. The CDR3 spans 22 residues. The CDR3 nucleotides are TGTGCCTGTGACACCCTCCGTACTGGGGGATACGGGGGGATTGAGTACACCGATAAACTCATCTTT. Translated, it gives CACDTLRTGGYGGIEYTDKLIF.

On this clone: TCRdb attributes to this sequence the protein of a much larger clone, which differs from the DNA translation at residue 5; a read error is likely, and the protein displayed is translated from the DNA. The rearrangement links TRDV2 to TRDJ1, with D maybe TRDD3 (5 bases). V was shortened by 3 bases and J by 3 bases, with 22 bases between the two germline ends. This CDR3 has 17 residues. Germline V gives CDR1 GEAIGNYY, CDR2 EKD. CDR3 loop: CACDAIPQRGLSDKLIF. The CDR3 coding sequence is TGTGCCTGTGACGCAATCCCTCAGCGGGGGTTGTCCGATAAACTCATCTTT.

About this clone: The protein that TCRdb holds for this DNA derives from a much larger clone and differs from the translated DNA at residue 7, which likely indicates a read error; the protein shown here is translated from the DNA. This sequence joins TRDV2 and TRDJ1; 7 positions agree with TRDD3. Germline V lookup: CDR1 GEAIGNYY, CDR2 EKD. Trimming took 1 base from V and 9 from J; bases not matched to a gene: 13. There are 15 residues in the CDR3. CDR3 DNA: TGTGCCTGTGACACAATGGTGGATACGCATGGGGAACTCATCTTT. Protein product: CACDTMVDTHGELIF.

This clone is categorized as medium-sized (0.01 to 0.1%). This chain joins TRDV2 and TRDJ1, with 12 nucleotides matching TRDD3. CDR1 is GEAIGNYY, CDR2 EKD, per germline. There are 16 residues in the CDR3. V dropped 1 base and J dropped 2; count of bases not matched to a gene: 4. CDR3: CACDTLGDTITDKLIF. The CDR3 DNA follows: TGTGCCTGTGACACACTGGGGGATACAATTACCGATAAACTCATCTTT.

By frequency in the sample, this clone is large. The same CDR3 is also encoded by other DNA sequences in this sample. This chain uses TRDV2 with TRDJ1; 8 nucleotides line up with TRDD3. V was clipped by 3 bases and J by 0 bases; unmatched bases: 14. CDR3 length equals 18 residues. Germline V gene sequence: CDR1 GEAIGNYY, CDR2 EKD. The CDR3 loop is CACDPVLGVEEYTDKLIF. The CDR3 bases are TGTGCCTGTGACCCGGTACTGGGGGTGGAGGAATACACCGATAAACTCATCTTT.

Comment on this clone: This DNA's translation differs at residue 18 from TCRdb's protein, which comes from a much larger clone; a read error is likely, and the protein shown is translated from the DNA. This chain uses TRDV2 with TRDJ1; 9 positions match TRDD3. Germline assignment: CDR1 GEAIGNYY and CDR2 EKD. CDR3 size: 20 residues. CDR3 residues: CACDPLSPRDTGGNTDKPIF. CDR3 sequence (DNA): TGTGCCTGTGACCCACTCTCTCCTAGAGATACTGGGGGAAATACCGATAAACCCATCTTT.

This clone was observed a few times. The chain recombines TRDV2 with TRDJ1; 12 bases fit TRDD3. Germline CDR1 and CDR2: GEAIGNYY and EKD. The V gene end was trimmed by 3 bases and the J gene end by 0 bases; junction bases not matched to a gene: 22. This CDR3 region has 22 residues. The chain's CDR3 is CACDPLSLTGGYKVGYTDKLIF. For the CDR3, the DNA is TGTGCCTGTGACCCCCTCTCCCTTACTGGGGGATACAAAGTGGGGTACACCGATAAACTCATCTTT.

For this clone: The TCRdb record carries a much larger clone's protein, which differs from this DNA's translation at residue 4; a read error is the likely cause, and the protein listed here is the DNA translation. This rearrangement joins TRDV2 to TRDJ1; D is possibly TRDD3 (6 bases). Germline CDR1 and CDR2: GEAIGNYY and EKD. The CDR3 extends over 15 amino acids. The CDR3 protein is CACNTVGDGNDKLIF. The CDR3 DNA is TGTGCCTGTAACACCGTTGGGGATGGAAACGATAAACTCATCTTT.

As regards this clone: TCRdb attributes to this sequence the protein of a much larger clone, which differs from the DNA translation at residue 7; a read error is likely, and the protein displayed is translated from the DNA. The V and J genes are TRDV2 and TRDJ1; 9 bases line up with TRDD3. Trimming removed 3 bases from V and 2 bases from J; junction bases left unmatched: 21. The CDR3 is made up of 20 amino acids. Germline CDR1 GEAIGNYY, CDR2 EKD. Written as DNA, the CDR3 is TGTGCCTGTGACCCACTCCCTCCTAGAGATACTGGGGGAAATACCGATAAACTCATCTTT. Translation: CACDPLPPRDTGGNTDKLIF.

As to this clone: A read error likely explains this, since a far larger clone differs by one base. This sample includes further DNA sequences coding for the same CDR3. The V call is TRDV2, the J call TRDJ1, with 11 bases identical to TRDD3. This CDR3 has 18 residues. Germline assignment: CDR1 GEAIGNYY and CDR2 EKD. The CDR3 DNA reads TGCGCCTGTGACACCGCCGATGGGGGATACGCGAAAGGCGATAAACTCATCTTT. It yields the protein CACDTADGGYAKGDKLIF.

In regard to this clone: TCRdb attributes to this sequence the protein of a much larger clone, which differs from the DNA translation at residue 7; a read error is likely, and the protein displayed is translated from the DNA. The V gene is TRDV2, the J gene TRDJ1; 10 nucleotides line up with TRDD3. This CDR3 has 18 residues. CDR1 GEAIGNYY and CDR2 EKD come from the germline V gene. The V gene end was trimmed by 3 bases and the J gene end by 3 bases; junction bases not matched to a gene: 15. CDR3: CACDSLRGDTGTSDKLIF. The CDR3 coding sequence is TGTGCCTGTGACTCTCTACGGGGGGATACGGGTACGTCCGATAAACTCATCTTT.

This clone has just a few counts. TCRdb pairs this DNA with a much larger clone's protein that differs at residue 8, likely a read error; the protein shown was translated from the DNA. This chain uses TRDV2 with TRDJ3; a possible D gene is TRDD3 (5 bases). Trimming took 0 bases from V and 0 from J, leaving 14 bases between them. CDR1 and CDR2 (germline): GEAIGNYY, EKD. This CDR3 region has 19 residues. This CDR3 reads CACDTVGEESSWDTRQMFF. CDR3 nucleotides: TGTGCCTGTGACACCGTTGGGGAAGAGAGCTCCTGGGACACCCGACAGATGTTTTTC.

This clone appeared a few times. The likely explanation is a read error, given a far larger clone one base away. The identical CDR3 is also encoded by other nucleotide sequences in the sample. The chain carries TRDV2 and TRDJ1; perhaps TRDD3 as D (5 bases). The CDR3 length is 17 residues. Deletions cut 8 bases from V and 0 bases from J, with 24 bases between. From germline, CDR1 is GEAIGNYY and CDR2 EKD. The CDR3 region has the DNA TGTGCCTATGATGGGGTAACCGGGGGCTTGTACACCGATAAACTCATCTTT. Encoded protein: CAYDGVTGGLYTDKLIF.

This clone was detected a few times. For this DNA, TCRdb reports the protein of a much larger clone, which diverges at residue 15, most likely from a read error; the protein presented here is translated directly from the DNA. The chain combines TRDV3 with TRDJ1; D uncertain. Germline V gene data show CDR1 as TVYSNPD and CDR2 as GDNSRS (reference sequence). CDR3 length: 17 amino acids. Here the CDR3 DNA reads TGTGCCTTTTTCTCGTCGCGGGTGAGACGAGGAACCGATAAACCCATCTTT. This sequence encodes CAFFSSRVRRGTDKPIF.

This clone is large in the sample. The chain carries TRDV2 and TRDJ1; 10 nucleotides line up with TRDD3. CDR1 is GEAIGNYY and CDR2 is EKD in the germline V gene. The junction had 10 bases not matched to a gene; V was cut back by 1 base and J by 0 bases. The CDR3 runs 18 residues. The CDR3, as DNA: TGTGCCTGTGACACGTTGGGGGATACAGTGAGGTACACCGATAAACTCATCTTT. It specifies CACDTLGDTVRYTDKLIF.

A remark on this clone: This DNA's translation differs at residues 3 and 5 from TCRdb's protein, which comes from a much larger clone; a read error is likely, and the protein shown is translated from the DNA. The CDR3 protein is CARDKLPRGSTDKLIF. DNA of the CDR3: TGTGCCCGTGACAAGCTACCTCGTGGTTCCACCGATAAACTCATCTTT. The rearrangement uses TRDV2 and TRDJ1, with unresolved D. Germline CDR1 GEAIGNYY, CDR2 EKD. The CDR3 runs 16 residues.

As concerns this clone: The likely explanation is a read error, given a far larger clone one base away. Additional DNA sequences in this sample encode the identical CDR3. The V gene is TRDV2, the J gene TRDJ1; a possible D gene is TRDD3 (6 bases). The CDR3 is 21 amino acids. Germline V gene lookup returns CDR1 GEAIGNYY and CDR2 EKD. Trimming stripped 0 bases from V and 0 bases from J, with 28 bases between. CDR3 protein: CACDTVDPLGGGPPYTDKLIF. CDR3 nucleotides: TGTGCCTGTGACACCGTGGATCCCCTTGGCGGGGGACCTCCCTACACCGATAAACTCATCTTT.

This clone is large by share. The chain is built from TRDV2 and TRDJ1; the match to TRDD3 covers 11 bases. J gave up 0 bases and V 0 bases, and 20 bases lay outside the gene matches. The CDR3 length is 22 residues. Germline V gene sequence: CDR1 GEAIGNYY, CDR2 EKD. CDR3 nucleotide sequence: TGTGCCTGTGACACCTCCTACTCAACCATTGGGGGATACGCGGGGTACACCGATAAACTCATCTTT. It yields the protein CACDTSYSTIGGYAGYTDKLIF.